The 15 T cell receptor beta chains below were found in one sample sequenced in a study of shared clonotypes between healthy human individuals. TCRdb's table, derived via immunoSEQ multiplex PCR, lists solely in-frame clones and lacks some. The sample records hundreds of thousands of clones, roughly 96% being singletons. Naive CD8 cells lacked CD45RO and underwent positive selection for CCR7, leaving out terminally differentiated effector memory CD45RA+ cells. The material sequenced was naive CD8+ T cells sorted from blood. Source of these receptors: a man younger than 40 in good health.

This clone showed up just once. The chain combines TRBV9 with TRBJ2-7; possibly TRBD1 for D (5 bases). The germline gives CDR1 SGDLS, CDR2 YYNGEE. The CDR3 has 16 amino acids. The germline V and J ends were trimmed by 3 bases and 2 bases, with 18 bases remaining between them. The CDR3 coding sequence is TGTGCCAGCAGCGGACCCCAGGGTGAGATTCCCTACGAGCAGTACTTC. This codes for CASSGPQGEIPYEQYF.

The DNA of the CDR3 is TGTGCCAGCAGCTTGGGACTAGCGGGGATCTACGAGCAGTACTTC. Amino acid sequence: CASSLGLAGIYEQYF. The chain joins TRBV7-9 to TRBJ2-7; the match to TRBD2 covers 13 bases. The CDR3 runs 15 residues. Unmatched junction bases numbered 2, after V lost 3 bases and J lost 3 bases. In germline, CDR1 is SEHNR, CDR2 FQNEAQ (reference sequence).

The rearrangement uses TRBV29-1 and TRBJ2-7; D uncertain. Trimming took off 5 bases at V and 6 bases at J, with 17 bases between the two ends. This CDR3 is built from 13 residues. Germline V gives CDR1 SQVTM, CDR2 ANQGSEA. DNA for the CDR3: TGCAGCGTTCTAGAAGCCACTTCGGGCGAGCAGTACTTC. This encodes CSVLEATSGEQYF.

This chain uses TRBV9 with TRBJ2-7; TRBD1 matches at 7 bases. The length of the CDR3 is 14 residues. Trimming removed 4 bases from V and 0 bases from J; junction bases left unmatched: 4. From germline, CDR1 is SGDLS and CDR2 YYNGEE. CDR3 in DNA: TGTGCCAGCAGCACGAACAGGGGCTCCTACGAGCAGTACTTC. Translation gives CASSTNRGSYEQYF.

The rearrangement joins TRBV29-1 to TRBJ2-5; no reliable D call. The V end lost 4 bases, the J end lost 2 bases, and 11 bases lay between the germline ends. The CDR3 length is 13 residues. Germline assignment: CDR1 SQVTM and CDR2 ANQGSEA. The CDR3: CSVVRTQQETQYF. As DNA, the CDR3 is TGCAGCGTTGTCAGGACGCAACAAGAGACCCAGTACTTC.

The CDR3 nucleotides are TGTGCCAGCAGCCAAAGTGGACTAGGGGTCGAGCAGTACTTC. Protein: CASSQSGLGVEQYF. The chain employs TRBV14 and TRBJ2-7, with 7 bases aligning to TRBD2. From germline, CDR1 is SGHDN and CDR2 FVKESK. Trimming took 2 bases from V and 6 from J; bases not matched to a gene: 7. The CDR3 is 14 amino acids.

This sequence joins TRBV6-5 and TRBJ2-2, with 12 bases fitting TRBD2. Germline values: CDR1 MNHEY, CDR2 SVGAGI. The CDR3 totals 16 residues. The V and J ends lost 2 bases and 5 bases, in that order; junction bases with no gene match: 3. CDR3 protein: CASSYSTSGRTGELFF. CDR3 in DNA: TGTGCCAGCAGTTACAGCACTAGCGGGAGGACCGGGGAGCTGTTTTTT.

The genes are TRBV18 and TRBJ2-5; D tentatively reads TRBD1 or TRBD2 (6 bases each). Germline V CDR1 and CDR2: KGHSH, LQKENI. V was trimmed by 4 bases and J by 2 bases, leaving 17 bases between them. CDR3 length: 16 residues. The CDR3 here is CASSHREGGTQETQYF. Written as DNA, the CDR3 is TGTGCCAGCTCACACCGGGAAGGGGGGACTCAAGAGACCCAGTACTTC.

This chain connects TRBV11-2 to TRBJ2-2; the D is unclear. The CDR3 extends over 13 amino acids. Germline assignment: CDR1 SGHAT and CDR2 FQNNGV. V was trimmed by 6 bases and J by 4 bases, leaving 9 bases between them. CDR3 protein: CASRPASTGELFF. In DNA, the CDR3 is TGTGCCAGCAGACCTGCCAGCACCGGGGAGCTGTTTTTT.

The CDR3 DNA reads as TGTGCCAGCAGTAGGGACAGGGAGAGCACCGGGGAGCTGTTTTTT. Translating gives CASSRDRESTGELFF. J is TRBJ2-2 and V is TRBV6-5; 9 bases align to TRBD1. V shed 5 bases and J 4 bases; nucleotides not matched to a gene: 5. Germline assignment: CDR1 MNHEY and CDR2 SVGAGI. This CDR3 is 15 amino acids long.

Concerning this clone: The sample holds other DNA sequences that translate to the same CDR3. J is TRBJ1-5 and V is TRBV28; no firm D call. The germline CDR1 and CDR2 sequences are MDHEN and SYDVKM. CDR3 length: 14 amino acids. V was trimmed by 5 bases and J by 6 bases, leaving 14 bases between them. Written as DNA, the CDR3 is TGTGCCAGCAGTCTCCGGGGAGGTGGTCAGCCCCAGCATTTT. Amino acid sequence: CASSLRGGGQPQHF.

The rearrangement links TRBV7-9 to TRBJ1-1; D is possibly TRBD1 (6 bases). Trimming took off 6 bases at V and 0 bases at J, with 11 bases between the two ends. CDR3 length: 14 residues. Germline V gives CDR1 SEHNR, CDR2 FQNEAQ (reference sequence). CDR3: CASRQGSMNTEAFF. The DNA for the CDR3 is TGTGCCAGCAGGCAGGGGAGTATGAACACTGAAGCTTTCTTT.

This rearrangement joins TRBV6-6 to TRBJ2-7; D gene ambiguous. This CDR3 spans 12 amino acids. Per germline, CDR1 MNHNY and CDR2 SVGAGI (reference sequence). Trimming took off 6 bases at V and 1 base at J, with 7 bases between the two ends. The DNA for the CDR3 is TGTGCCAGCAGAGGGATATCCTACGAGCAGTACTTC. Translation: CASRGISYEQYF.

V and J are TRBV28 and TRBJ2-2; 7 nucleotides align to TRBD2. The CDR3 contains 14 residues. V gave up 3 bases and J gave up 5 bases; unmatched junction bases: 3. The germline gives CDR1 MDHEN, CDR2 SYDVKM. DNA of the CDR3: TGTGCCAGCAGTTTCGGGGGGTTTACCGGGGAGCTGTTTTTT. Its protein product is CASSFGGFTGELFF.

This chain uses TRBV10-3 with TRBJ1-4; TRBD1 aligns across 8 bases. This CDR3 region has 14 residues. V lost 6 bases and J lost 7; bases outside the gene matches: 7. Germline values: CDR1 ENHRY, CDR2 SYGVKD. CDR3 in amino acids: CAISPGQEIEKLFF. In nucleotides, the CDR3 is TGTGCCATCAGCCCGGGACAGGAGATTGAAAAACTGTTTTTT.